These 25 T cell receptor beta chains came from one sample sequenced in a study of cytomegalovirus exposure and HLA in healthy donors. Repertoires were generated with immunoSEQ multiplex PCR, while TCRdb's copy carries only in-frame clones and drops some. This table holds roughly 59,000 clones, 92% found once. Input material: PBMCs. The receptors come from a man aged 18-30 years in good health and CMV-seropositive.

V is TRBV11-2 and J is TRBJ2-7; D unclear. Germline CDR1 is SGHAT and CDR2 is FQNNGV. The germline V and J ends were trimmed by 6 bases and 3 bases, with 24 bases remaining between them. CDR3 length: 17 amino acids. The DNA for the CDR3 is TGTGCCAGCAGAACAATTTCTCATGGCCGTCGAAACTACGAGCAGTACTTC. This sequence encodes CASRTISHGRRNYEQYF.

The chain is built from TRBV27 and TRBJ1-2, with D possibly matching TRBD1 (6 bases). Trimming took 3 bases from V and 5 from J, leaving 25 bases between them. The CDR3 has 18 amino acids. Germline CDR1 is MNHEY and CDR2 is SMNVEV (reference sequence). The CDR3 sequence is CASSFTVPRTGGSYGYTF. DNA of the CDR3: TGTGCCAGCAGTTTTACAGTCCCAAGGACGGGGGGCTCTTATGGCTACACCTTC.

The gene calls are TRBV28 and TRBJ1-2; possibly TRBD1 for D (6 bases). The CDR3 is made up of 15 amino acids. The V gene's germline CDR1 is MDHEN and CDR2 SYDVKM. V was shortened by 8 bases and J by 0 bases, with 16 bases between the two germline ends. CDR3 loop: CASFTRDTTNYGYTF. CDR3 DNA sequence: TGTGCCAGCTTCACACGGGACACTACTAACTATGGCTACACCTTC.

This clone has only one observation. The chain employs TRBV5-1 and TRBJ2-3; maybe TRBD2 (7 bases). CDR3 length: 13 residues. Trimming took 6 bases from V and 6 from J, leaving 14 bases between them. Germline V lookup: CDR1 SGHRS, CDR2 YFSETQ. The CDR3 loop reads CASTSGGADTQYF. The CDR3 nucleotides are TGCGCCAGCACCTCTGGGGGGGCTGATACGCAGTATTTT.

The chain is built from TRBV6-5 and TRBJ1-5, with D perhaps TRBD1 (5 bases). The length of the CDR3 is 14 residues. The germline V gene has CDR1 MNHEY and CDR2 SVGAGI. Trimming stripped 4 bases from V and 9 bases from J, with 16 bases between. The CDR3 spells CASSSFQGSRPQHF. The CDR3 bases are TGTGCCAGCAGTTCCTTCCAGGGCTCGAGGCCCCAGCATTTT.

The chain combines TRBV19 with TRBJ2-7; TRBD2 is a possible D gene (5 bases). With 5 bases removed from V and 4 bases from J, the gap between germline ends came to 15 bases. CDR1 is LNHDA and CDR2 is SQIVND in the germline V gene (reference sequence). The CDR3 contains 14 residues. CDR3 sequence reads: CASSPARGAYEQYF. In DNA form, the CDR3 reads TGTGCCAGTAGTCCGGCCCGGGGAGCGTACGAGCAGTACTTC.

The chain combines TRBV2 with TRBJ2-2; tentative D call: TRBD1 (5 bases). V was clipped by 4 bases and J by 0 bases, with 9 bases between them. The germline V gene encodes CDR1 SNHLY and CDR2 FYNNEI. This CDR3 comprises 15 residues. CDR3 coding DNA: TGTGCCAGCAGTGGGACACGACCGAACACCGGGGAGCTGTTTTTT. It specifies CASSGTRPNTGELFF.

This clone appeared once. This chain links TRBV9 with TRBJ2-7, with D possibly TRBD2 on 5 matching bases. V was clipped by 0 bases and J by 3 bases, with 10 bases between them. Germline loops: CDR1 SGDLS, CDR2 YYNGEE. This CDR3 is built from 14 residues. The CDR3, as DNA: TGTGCCAGCAGCGTAGCGGGATTTGACTACGAGCAGTACTTC. This translates into CASSVAGFDYEQYF.

The chain joins TRBV18 to TRBJ2-7, with 9 bases lining up with TRBD1. V shed 3 bases and J 3 bases; nucleotides not matched to a gene: 9. Germline CDR1 and CDR2: KGHSH and LQKENI. This CDR3 region has 16 residues. The CDR3 reads CASSPELGTGHYEQYF. Written as DNA, the CDR3 is TGTGCCAGCTCACCCGAGTTGGGGACAGGGCACTACGAGCAGTACTTC.

The count of this clone is one. The CDR3: CASSAALWGTDTEAFF. CDR3 nucleotide sequence: TGTGCCAGCAGTGCGGCTTTATGGGGGACTGACACTGAAGCTTTCTTT. The J gene is TRBJ1-1, the V gene TRBV6-1; a possible D gene is TRBD1 (5 bases). The CDR3 extends over 16 amino acids. V shed 4 bases and J shed 3 bases, with 18 bases lying between them. Per germline, CDR1 MNHNS and CDR2 SASEGT.

The V and J genes are TRBV6-4 and TRBJ2-3, with 7 bases aligning to TRBD1. The junction had 2 bases not matched to a gene; V was cut back by 5 bases and J by 3 bases. The CDR3 has 13 residues. The germline CDR1 and CDR2 sequences are MRHNA and SNTAGT. CDR3 sequence (DNA): TGTGCCAGCAGTCTACAGGGGACAGATACGCAGTATTTT. Translated, it gives CASSLQGTDTQYF.

This chain uses TRBV19 with TRBJ2-3; 9 nucleotides agree with TRBD2. Losses at the gene ends were 4 bases for V and 3 bases for J; bases not matched to a gene: 2. CDR3 length equals 14 residues. Germline V CDR1 and CDR2: LNHDA, SQIVND (reference sequence). The chain's CDR3 is CASSRTSVTDTQYF. The CDR3 DNA is TGTGCCAGTAGTAGGACTAGCGTTACAGATACGCAGTATTTT.

The CDR3 loop reads CASSSRVGTGRETQYF. For the CDR3, the DNA is TGTGCCAGCTCATCCCGGGTCGGGACAGGACGGGAGACCCAGTACTTC. The chain couples TRBV18 to TRBJ2-5, with 8 bases fitting TRBD1. J gave up 5 bases and V 5 bases, and 13 bases lay outside the gene matches. Germline CDR1 is KGHSH and CDR2 is LQKENI. This CDR3 is 16 amino acids long.

The J gene is TRBJ2-1, the V gene TRBV5-6; D gene ambiguous. Trimming took 0 bases from V and 4 from J, leaving 8 bases between them. The CDR3 runs to 14 residues. Germline values: CDR1 SGHDT, CDR2 YYEEEE. The CDR3 DNA is TGTGCCAGCAGCTTGGAGTCTCGGTACAATGAGCAGTTCTTC. Translated, it gives CASSLESRYNEQFF.

The rearrangement joins TRBV5-1 to TRBJ2-3, with 10 nucleotides matching TRBD1. The V and J ends lost 0 bases and 3 bases, in that order; junction bases with no gene match: 4. This CDR3 is built from 16 residues. Germline values: CDR1 SGHRS, CDR2 YFSETQ. CDR3 amino acids: CASSLAGTGATDTQYF. CDR3 nucleotides: TGCGCCAGCAGCTTGGCCGGGACAGGGGCTACAGATACGCAGTATTTT.

The chain recombines TRBV29-1 with TRBJ2-7; D gene uncertain. Germline V gene lookup returns CDR1 SQVTM and CDR2 ANQGSEA. V was clipped by 0 bases and J by 3 bases, with 12 bases between them. The CDR3 is 14 residues long. This CDR3 reads CSVEEGIGDYEQYF. The CDR3 DNA sequence: TGCAGCGTTGAAGAAGGTATAGGAGACTACGAGCAGTACTTC.

The chain links TRBV5-1 to TRBJ1-1; unclear D gene. The CDR3 has 14 amino acids. Trimming stripped 1 base from V and 4 bases from J, with 11 bases between. Germline V gives CDR1 SGHRS, CDR2 YFSETQ. The CDR3 bases are TGCGCCAGCAGCTTGTTGGCAGGTGGCACTGAAGCTTTCTTT. Its protein is CASSLLAGGTEAFF.

J is TRBJ1-5 and V is TRBV7-9; 7 bases are shared with TRBD1. The CDR3 consists of 16 residues. Per the germline V gene, CDR1 is SEHNR and CDR2 is FQNEAQ (reference sequence). V trimming: 0 bases; J trimming: 3 bases; junction bases outside the gene matches: 5. CDR3 nucleotide sequence: TGTGCCAGCAGCTTAGCGCGGGGACAGTTCAATCAGCCCCAGCATTTT. It translates to CASSLARGQFNQPQHF.

The chain carries TRBV4-2 and TRBJ1-4; a possible D gene is TRBD1 (5 bases). The V end lost 0 bases, the J end lost 8 bases, and 10 bases lay between the germline ends. The CDR3 sequence is 14 residues long. CDR1 LGHNA and CDR2 YNFKEQ come from the germline V gene. The CDR3 region has the DNA TGTGCCAGCAGCCAAGAGCCAGGGTTAGAAAAACTGTTTTTT. This encodes CASSQEPGLEKLFF.

The chain recombines TRBV5-1 with TRBJ2-1; D is possibly TRBD2 (5 bases). The V and J ends lost 4 bases and 10 bases respectively, with 21 bases between them. The CDR3 is 15 amino acids. CDR1 SGHRS and CDR2 YFSETQ come from the germline V gene. DNA for the CDR3: TGCGCCAGCAGCCCCGAGGGCCTATCCTCGAGGGAGCAGTTCTTC. Translating gives CASSPEGLSSREQFF.

The gene calls are TRBV15 and TRBJ2-3; 12 bases are a match to TRBD2. Germline CDR1 reads LNHNV; CDR2 reads YYDKDF (reference sequence). CDR3 length: 15 amino acids. Trimming took 4 bases from V and 2 from J; bases not matched to a gene: 1. The CDR3 DNA follows: TGTGCCACCAGCACTAGCGGGAGGGCCACAGATACGCAGTATTTT. Protein: CATSTSGRATDTQYF. The complete variable domain, with remaining parts taken from reference TRBV15 and TRBJ2-3, reads DAMVIQNPRYQVTQFGKPVTLSCSQTLNHNVMYWYQQKSSQAPKLLFHYYDKDFNNEADTPDNFQSRRPNTSFCFLDIRSPGLGDTAMYLCATSTSGRATDTQYFGPGTRLTVL.

V usage is TRBV28 and J usage is TRBJ1-1; 7 positions match TRBD1. The trim removed 7 bases at V and 4 bases at J, leaving 9 bases unmatched. CDR1 is MDHEN and CDR2 is SYDVKM in the germline V gene. This CDR3 has 14 amino acids. As DNA, the CDR3 is TGTGCCAGCATTCCCCCGGCAGGGGGCACTGAAGCTTTCTTT. Translation: CASIPPAGGTEAFF.

The rearrangement uses TRBV7-2 and TRBJ2-7, with D maybe TRBD2 (7 bases). The CDR3 consists of 15 residues. Looked up from germline, CDR1 is SGHTA and CDR2 is FQGNSA. Trimming took 4 bases from V and 4 from J, leaving 17 bases between them. The chain's CDR3 is CASSSTGGGWYEQYF. The DNA for the CDR3 is TGTGCCAGCAGCTCGACGGGGGGCGGTTGGTACGAGCAGTACTTC.

This rearrangement joins TRBV6-1 to TRBJ2-3, with 8 positions matching TRBD1. This CDR3 has 17 amino acids. Trimming at V came to 0 bases and at J to 2 bases, leaving 7 bases not matched to a gene. Germline CDR1 is MNHNS and CDR2 is SASEGT. The CDR3 region has the DNA TGTGCCAGCAGTGAAGCCTCCGGGACAGGTCCCACAGATACGCAGTATTTT. It translates to CASSEASGTGPTDTQYF.

This CDR3 is CASSKRTSGYTDTQYF. In nucleotides, the CDR3 is TGTGCCAGCTCAAAAAGGACTAGCGGGTACACAGATACGCAGTATTTT. V usage is TRBV18 and J usage is TRBJ2-3; 11 bases match TRBD2. Trimming removed 5 bases from V and 2 bases from J; junction bases left unmatched: 6. This CDR3 is built from 16 residues. Germline CDR1 KGHSH, CDR2 LQKENI.